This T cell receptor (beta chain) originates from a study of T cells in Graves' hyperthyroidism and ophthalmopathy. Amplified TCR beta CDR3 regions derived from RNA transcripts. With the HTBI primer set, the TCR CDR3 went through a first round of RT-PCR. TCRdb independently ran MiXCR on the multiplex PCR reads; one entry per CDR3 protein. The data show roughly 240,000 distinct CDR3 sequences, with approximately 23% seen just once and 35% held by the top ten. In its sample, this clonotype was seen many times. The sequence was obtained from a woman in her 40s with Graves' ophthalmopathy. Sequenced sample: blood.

In DNA form, the CDR3 reads TGTGCCAGTCAGCCGGGACAAAACTACGAGCAGTACTTC. Protein sequence: CASQPGQNYEQYF. The V gene is TRBV2, the J gene TRBJ2-7; D might be TRBD1 (6 bases). Between the trimmed V and J ends, which lost 9 bases and 3 bases, there was a span of 15 bases. The germline V gene encodes CDR1 SNHLY and CDR2 FYNNEI. The CDR3 runs to 13 residues.